This TCR beta chain was observed in a study of blood T cell repertoires in COVID-19. Produced via immunoSEQ multiplex PCR; TCRdb's table is partial and in-frame only. The sample gives just over 60,000 clones, around 80% of which show up once; about 20% is in the top ten. V was cut by 7 bases and J by 1 base, with 10 bases left in between. The CDR3 contains 13 residues. From germline, CDR1 is MDHEN and CDR2 SYDVKM. Material: peripheral blood. The source of this sequence is a man aged 55 to 70 with acute or convalescent COVID-19. The rearrangement joins TRBV28 to TRBJ1-2; TRBD1 might be the D (5 bases). This chain's CDR3 is CASTQGLNYGYTF. CDR3 bases: TGTGCCAGCACCCAGGGCCTTAACTATGGCTACACCTTC.